This TCR beta chain was observed in a study of shared clonotypes between healthy human individuals. Germline values: CDR1 LGHNA, CDR2 YNFKEQ. The CDR3 loop spans 16 amino acids. V lost 1 base and J lost 5; bases outside the gene matches: 10. TCRdb's copy holds only in-frame clones and misses some; the assay was immunoSEQ multiplex PCR. The sample gives hundreds of thousands of clones, around 97% of which show up once; 0.045% to 0.07% is in the top ten. The chain carries TRBV4-2 and TRBJ2-5; 7 bases agree with TRBD2. The sample was naive CD4+ T cells sorted from blood. Noted subset: CD45RA+ positively selected. The sequence was collected from a woman in her twenties or thirties in good health. The CDR3 sequence: CASSQGPRGGSETQYF. The CDR3 nucleotides read TGTGCCAGCAGCCAAGGACCACGGGGCGGGAGTGAGACCCAGTACTTC.